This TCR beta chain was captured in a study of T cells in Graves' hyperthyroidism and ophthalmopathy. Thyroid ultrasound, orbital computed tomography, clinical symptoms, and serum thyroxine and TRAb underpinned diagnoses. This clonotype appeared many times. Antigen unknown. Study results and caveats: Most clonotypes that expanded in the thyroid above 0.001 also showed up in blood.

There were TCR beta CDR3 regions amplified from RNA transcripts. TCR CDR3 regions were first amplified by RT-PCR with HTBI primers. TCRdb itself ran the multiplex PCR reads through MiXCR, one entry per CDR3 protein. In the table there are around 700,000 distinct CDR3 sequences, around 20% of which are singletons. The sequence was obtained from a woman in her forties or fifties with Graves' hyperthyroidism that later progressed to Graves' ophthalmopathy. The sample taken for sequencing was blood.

CDR3 sequence reads: CASSRPLGGQETQYF. In DNA form, the CDR3 reads TGTGCCAGCAGCCGGCCTTTGGGGGGACAAGAGACCCAGTACTTC. This chain joins TRBV11-2 and TRBJ2-5; tentative D call: TRBD2 (6 bases). V shed 5 bases and J shed 2 bases, with 15 bases lying between them. CDR1 is SGHAT and CDR2 is FQNNGV in the germline V gene. The CDR3 has 15 amino acids.